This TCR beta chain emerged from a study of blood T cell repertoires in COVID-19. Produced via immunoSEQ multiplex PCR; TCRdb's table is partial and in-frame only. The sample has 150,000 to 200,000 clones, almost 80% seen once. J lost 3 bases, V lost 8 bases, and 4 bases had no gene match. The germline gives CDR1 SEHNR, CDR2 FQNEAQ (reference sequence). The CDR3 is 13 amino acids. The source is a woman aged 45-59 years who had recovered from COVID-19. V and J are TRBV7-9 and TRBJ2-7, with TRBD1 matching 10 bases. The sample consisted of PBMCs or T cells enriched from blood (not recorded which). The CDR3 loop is CASRTGGDYEQYF. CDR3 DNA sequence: TGTGCCAGCCGGACAGGGGGAGACTACGAGCAGTACTTC.